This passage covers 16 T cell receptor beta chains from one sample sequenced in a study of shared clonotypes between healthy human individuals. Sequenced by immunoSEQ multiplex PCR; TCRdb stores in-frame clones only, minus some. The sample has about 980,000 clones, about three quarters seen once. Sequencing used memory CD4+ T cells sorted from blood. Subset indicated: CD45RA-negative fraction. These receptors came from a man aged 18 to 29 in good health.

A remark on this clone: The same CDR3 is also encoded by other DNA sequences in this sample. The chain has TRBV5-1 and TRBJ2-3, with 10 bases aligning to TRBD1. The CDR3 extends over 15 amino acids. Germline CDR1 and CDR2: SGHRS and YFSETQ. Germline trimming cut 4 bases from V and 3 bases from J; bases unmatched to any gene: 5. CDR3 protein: CASSIRTGGTDTQYF. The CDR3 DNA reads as TGCGCCAGCAGCATAAGGACAGGGGGAACAGATACGCAGTATTTT.

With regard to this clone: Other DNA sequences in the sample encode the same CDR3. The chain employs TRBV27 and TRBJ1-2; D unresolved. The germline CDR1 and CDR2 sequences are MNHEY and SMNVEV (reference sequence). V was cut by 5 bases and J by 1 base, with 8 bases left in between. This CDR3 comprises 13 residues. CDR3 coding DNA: TGTGCCAGCAGTCCGGGAGGTAACTATGGCTACACCTTC. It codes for CASSPGGNYGYTF.

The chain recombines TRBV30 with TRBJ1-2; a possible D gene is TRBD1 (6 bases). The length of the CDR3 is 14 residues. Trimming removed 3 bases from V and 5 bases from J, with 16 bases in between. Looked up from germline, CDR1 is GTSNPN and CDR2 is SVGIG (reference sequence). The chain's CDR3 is CAWRFTGKGYGYTF. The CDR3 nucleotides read TGTGCCTGGAGATTCACAGGGAAGGGGTATGGCTACACCTTC.

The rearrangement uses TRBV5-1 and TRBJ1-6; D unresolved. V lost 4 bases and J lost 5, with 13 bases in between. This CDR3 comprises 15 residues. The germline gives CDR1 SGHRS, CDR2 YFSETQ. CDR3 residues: CASSALGLDNSPLHF. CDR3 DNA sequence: TGCGCCAGCAGCGCTCTAGGGTTGGATAATTCACCCCTCCACTTT.

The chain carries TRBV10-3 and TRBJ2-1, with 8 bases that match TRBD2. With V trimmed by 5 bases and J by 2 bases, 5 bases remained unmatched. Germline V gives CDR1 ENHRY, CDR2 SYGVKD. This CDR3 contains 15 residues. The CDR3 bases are TGTGCCATCAGTCCAACTAGCGGTGCCTACAATGAGCAGTTCTTC. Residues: CAISPTSGAYNEQFF.

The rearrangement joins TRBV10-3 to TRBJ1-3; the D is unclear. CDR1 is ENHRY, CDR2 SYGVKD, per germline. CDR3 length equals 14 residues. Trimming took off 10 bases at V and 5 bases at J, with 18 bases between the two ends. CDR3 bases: TGTGCCACCACACTCGGGGAGGCTAGAAACACCATATATTTT. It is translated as CATTLGEARNTIYF.

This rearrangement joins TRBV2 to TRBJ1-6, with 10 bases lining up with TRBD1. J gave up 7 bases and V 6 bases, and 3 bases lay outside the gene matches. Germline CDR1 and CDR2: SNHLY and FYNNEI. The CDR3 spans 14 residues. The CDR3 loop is CASSGTGANSPLHF. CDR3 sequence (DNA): TGTGCCAGCAGCGGGACAGGGGCGAATTCACCCCTCCACTTT.

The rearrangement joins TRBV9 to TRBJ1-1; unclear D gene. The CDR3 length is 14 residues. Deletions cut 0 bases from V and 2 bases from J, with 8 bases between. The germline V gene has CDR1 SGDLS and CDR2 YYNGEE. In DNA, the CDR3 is TGTGCCAGCAGCGTAGCAACAGTTAACACTGAAGCTTTCTTT. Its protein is CASSVATVNTEAFF.

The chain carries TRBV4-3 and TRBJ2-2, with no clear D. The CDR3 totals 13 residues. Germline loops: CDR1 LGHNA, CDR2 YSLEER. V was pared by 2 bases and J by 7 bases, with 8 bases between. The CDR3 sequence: CASSQPMNGELFF. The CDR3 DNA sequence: TGCGCCAGCAGCCAACCTATGAACGGGGAGCTGTTTTTT.

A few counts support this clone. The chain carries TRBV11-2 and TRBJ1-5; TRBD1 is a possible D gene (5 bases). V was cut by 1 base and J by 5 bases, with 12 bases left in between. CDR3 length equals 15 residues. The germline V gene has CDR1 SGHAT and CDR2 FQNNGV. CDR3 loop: CASSLGGVRDQPQHF. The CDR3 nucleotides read TGTGCCAGCAGCTTAGGGGGCGTGCGGGATCAGCCCCAGCATTTT.

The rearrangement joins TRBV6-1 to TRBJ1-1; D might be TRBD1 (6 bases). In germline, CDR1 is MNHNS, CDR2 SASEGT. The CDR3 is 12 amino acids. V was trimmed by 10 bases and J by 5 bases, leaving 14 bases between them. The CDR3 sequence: CAMKGGGTEAFF. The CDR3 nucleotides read TGTGCCATGAAAGGGGGAGGAACTGAAGCTTTCTTT.

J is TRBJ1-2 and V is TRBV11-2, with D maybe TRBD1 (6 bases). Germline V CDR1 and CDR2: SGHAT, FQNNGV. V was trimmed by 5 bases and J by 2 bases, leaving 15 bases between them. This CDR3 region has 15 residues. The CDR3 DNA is TGTGCCAGCAGCCCACCGGACAGCCCCAACTATGGCTACACCTTC. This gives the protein CASSPPDSPNYGYTF.

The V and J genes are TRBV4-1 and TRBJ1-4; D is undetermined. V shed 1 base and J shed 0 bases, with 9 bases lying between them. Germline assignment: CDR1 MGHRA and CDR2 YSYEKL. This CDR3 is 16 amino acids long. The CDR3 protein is CASSQGRAPTNEKLFF. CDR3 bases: TGCGCCAGCAGCCAAGGCCGGGCTCCAACTAATGAAAAACTGTTTTTT.

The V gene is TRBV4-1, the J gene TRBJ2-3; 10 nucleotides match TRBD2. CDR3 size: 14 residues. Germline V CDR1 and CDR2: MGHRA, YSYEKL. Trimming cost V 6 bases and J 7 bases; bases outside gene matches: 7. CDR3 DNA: TGCGCCAGCAGTCCAGCGGGAGGGCCGAATACGCAGTATTTT. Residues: CASSPAGGPNTQYF.

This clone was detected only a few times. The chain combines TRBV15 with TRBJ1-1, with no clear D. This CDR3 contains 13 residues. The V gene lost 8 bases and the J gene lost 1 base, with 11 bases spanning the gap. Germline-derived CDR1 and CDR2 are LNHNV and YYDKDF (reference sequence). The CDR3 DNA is TGTGCCACCGCGGGCAGAGAGAACACTGAAGCTTTCTTT. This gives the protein CATAGRENTEAFF. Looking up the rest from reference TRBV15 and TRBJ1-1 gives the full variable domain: DAMVIQNPRYQVTQFGKPVTLSCSQTLNHNVMYWYQQKSSQAPKLLFHYYDKDFNNEADTPDNFQSRRPNTSFCFLDIRSPGLGDTAMYLCATAGRENTEAFFGQGTRLTVV.

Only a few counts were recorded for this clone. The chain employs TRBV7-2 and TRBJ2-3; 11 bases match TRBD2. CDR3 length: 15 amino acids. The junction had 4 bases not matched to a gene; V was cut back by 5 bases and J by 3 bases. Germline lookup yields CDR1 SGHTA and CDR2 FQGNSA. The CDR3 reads CASSLLAGVTDTQYF. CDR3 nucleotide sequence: TGTGCCAGCAGCCTACTAGCGGGAGTGACAGATACGCAGTATTTT. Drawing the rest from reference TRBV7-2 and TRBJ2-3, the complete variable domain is GAGVSQSPSNKVTEKGKDVELRCDPISGHTALYWYRQSLGQGLEFLIYFQGNSAPDKSGLPSDRFSAERTGGSVSTLTIQRTQQEDSAVYLCASSLLAGVTDTQYFGPGTRLTVL.